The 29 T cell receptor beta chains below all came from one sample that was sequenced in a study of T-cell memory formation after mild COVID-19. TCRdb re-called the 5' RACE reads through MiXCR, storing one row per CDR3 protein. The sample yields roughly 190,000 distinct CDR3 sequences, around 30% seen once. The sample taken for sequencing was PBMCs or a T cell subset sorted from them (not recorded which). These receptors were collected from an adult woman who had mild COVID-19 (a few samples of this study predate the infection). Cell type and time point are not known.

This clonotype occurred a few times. CDR3 residues: CSVAFGGYNQPQHF. The CDR3 nucleotides are TGCAGCGTTGCTTTCGGGGGTTACAATCAGCCCCAGCATTTT. J is TRBJ1-5 and V is TRBV29-1, with D maybe TRBD1 (5 bases). Deletions cut 4 bases from V and 3 bases from J, with 13 bases between. This CDR3 contains 14 residues. Germline assignment: CDR1 SQVTM and CDR2 ANQGSEA.

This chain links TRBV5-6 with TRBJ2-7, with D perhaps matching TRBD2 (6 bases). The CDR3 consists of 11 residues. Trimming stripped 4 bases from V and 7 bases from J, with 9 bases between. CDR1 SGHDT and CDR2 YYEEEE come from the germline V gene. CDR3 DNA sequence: TGTGCCAGCAGCCCGGGGGAGGAGCAGTACTTC. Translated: CASSPGEEQYF.

CDR3 nucleotide sequence: TGTGCCAGCAGCTTCGGACAGTCAACCTACGAGCAGTACTTC. Translation: CASSFGQSTYEQYF. The V call is TRBV13, the J call TRBJ2-7, with D perhaps TRBD1 (6 bases). V lost 3 bases and J 2 bases, leaving 11 bases between the germline ends. Germline lookup yields CDR1 PRHDT and CDR2 FYEKMQ (reference sequence). This CDR3 has 14 residues.

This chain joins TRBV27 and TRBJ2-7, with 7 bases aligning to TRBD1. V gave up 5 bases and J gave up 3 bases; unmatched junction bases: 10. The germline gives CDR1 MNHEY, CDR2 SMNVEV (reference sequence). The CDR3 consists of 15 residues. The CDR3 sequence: CASSLVGDRYYEQYF. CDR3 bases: TGTGCCAGCAGTCTTGTTGGGGACAGATACTACGAGCAGTACTTC.

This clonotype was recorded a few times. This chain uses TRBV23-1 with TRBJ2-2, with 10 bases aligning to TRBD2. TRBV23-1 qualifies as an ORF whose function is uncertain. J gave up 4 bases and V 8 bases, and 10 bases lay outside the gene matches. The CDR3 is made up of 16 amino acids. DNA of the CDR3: TGCGCCAGCGGCTGTATAGCGGGAGGTATCACCGGGGAGCTGTTTTTT. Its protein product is CASGCIAGGITGELFF.

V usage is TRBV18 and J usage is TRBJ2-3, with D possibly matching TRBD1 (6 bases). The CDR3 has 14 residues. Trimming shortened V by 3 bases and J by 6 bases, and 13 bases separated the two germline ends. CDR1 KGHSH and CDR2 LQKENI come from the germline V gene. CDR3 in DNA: TGTGCCAGCTCACCCCAGACAGGTTTCGATACGCAGTATTTT. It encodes CASSPQTGFDTQYF.

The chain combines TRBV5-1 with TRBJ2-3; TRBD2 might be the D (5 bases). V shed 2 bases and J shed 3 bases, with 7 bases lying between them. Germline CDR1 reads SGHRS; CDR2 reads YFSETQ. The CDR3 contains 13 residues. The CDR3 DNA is TGCGCCAGCAGCTTCACGGGGACAGATACGCAGTATTTT. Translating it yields CASSFTGTDTQYF.

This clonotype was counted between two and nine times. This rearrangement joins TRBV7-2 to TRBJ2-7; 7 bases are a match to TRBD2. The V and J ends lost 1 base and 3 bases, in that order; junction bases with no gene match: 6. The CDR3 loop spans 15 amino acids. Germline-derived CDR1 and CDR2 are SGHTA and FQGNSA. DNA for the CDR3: TGTGCCAGCAGCTTAGATTCGACTAGCCGCTACGAGCAGTACTTC. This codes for CASSLDSTSRYEQYF.

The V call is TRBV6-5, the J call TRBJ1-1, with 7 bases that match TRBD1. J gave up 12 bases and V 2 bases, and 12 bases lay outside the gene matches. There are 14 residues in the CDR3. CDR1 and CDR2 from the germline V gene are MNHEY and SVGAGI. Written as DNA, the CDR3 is TGTGCCAGCAGTTACCATACAACAGGGGCGGGAACTTTCTTT. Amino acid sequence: CASSYHTTGAGTFF.

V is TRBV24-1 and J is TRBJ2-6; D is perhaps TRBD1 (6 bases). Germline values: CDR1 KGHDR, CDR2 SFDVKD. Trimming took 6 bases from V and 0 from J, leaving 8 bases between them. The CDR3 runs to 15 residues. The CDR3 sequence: CATSQGSSGANVLTF. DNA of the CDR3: TGTGCCACCAGTCAGGGGAGCTCTGGGGCCAACGTCCTGACTTTC.

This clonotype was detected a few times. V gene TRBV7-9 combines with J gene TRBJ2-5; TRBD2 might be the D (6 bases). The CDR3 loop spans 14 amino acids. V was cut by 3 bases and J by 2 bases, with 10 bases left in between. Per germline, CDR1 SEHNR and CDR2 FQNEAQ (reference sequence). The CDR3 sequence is CASSLDYLQETQYF. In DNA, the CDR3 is TGTGCCAGCAGCTTGGACTACTTACAAGAGACCCAGTACTTC.

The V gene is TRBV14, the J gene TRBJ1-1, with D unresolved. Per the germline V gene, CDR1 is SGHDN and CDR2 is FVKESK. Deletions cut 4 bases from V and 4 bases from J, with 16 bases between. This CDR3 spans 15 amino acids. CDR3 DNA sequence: TGTGCCAGCAGCCCATACGGGCCAGATACCACTGAAGCTTTCTTT. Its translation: CASSPYGPDTTEAFF.

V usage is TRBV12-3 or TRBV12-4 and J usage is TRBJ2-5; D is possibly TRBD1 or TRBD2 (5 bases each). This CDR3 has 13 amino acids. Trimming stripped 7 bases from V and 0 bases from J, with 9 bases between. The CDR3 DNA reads TGTGCCAGCAAAGGGGACGACCAAGAGACCCAGTACTTC. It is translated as CASKGDDQETQYF.

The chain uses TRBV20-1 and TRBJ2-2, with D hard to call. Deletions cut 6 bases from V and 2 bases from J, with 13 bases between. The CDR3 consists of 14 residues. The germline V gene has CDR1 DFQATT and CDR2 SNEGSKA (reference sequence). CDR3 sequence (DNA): TGCAGTGCCGCCGACAAGCGTAACACCGGGGAGCTGTTTTTT. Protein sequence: CSAADKRNTGELFF.

For the CDR3, the DNA is TGTGCCAGCAGTTTAGGGGGGGTTAATAATTCACCCCTCCACTTT. Translation: CASSLGGVNNSPLHF. The chain is built from TRBV12-3 or TRBV12-4 and TRBJ1-6; a weak D match, TRBD1 (5 bases). CDR3 length: 15 amino acids. V shed 1 base and J shed 5 bases, with 9 bases lying between them.

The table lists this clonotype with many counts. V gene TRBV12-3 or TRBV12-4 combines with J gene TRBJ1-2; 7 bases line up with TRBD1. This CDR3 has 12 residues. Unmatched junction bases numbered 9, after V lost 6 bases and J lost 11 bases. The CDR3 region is CASRATGIRYTF. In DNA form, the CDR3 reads TGTGCCAGCAGGGCGACAGGGATAAGGTACACCTTC.

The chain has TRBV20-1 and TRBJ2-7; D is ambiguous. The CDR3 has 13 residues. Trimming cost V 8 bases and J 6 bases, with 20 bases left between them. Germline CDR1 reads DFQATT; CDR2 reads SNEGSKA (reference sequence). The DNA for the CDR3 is TGCAGTCCACTCGCCTGGGATTCAGCCGAGCAGTACTTC. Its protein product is CSPLAWDSAEQYF.

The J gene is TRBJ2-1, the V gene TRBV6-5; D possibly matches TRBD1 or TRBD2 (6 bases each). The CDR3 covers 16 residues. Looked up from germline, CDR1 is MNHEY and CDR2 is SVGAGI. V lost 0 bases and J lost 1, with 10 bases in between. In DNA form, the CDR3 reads TGTGCCAGCAGTTACTCGAGGGGGGCTTCCTACAATGAGCAGTTCTTC. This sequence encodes CASSYSRGASYNEQFF.

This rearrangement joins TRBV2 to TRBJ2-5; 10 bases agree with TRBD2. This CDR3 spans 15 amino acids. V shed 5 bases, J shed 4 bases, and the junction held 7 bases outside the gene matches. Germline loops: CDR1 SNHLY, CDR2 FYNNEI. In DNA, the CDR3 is TGTGCCAGCAGTTCAAGCGGGAGGGCCGGAGAGACCCAGTACTTC. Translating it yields CASSSSGRAGETQYF.

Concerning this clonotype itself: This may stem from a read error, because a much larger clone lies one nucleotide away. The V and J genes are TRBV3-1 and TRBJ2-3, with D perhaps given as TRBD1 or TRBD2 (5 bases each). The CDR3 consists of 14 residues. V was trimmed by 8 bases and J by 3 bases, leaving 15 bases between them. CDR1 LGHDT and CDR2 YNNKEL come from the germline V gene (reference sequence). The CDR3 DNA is TGTGCCAGCGACCGAACGGGGACGACAGATACGCAGTATTTT. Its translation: CASDRTGTTDTQYF.

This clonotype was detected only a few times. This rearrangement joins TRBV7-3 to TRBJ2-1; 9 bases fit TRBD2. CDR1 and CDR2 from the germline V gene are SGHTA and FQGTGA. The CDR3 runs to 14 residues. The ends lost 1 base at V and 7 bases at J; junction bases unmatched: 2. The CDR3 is CASSLIAGANEQFF. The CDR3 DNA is TGTGCCAGCAGCTTAATAGCGGGGGCAAATGAGCAGTTCTTC.

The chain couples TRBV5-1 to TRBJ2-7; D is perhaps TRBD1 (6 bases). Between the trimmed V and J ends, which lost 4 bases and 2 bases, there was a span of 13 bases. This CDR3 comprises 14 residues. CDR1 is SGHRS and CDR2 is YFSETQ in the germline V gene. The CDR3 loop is CASSPPTGTYEQYF. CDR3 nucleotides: TGCGCCAGCAGCCCTCCTACAGGGACCTACGAGCAGTACTTC.

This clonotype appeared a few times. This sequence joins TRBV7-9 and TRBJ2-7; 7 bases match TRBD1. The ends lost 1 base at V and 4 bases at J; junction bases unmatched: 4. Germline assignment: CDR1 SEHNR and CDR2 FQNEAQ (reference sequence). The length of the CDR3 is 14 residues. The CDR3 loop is CASSLEGTAYEQYF. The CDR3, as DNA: TGTGCCAGCAGCTTAGAAGGGACAGCTTACGAGCAGTACTTC.

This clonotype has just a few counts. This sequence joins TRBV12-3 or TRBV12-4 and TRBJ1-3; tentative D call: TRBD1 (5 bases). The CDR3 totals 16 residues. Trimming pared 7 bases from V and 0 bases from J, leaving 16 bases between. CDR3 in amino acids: CASTRDVQYSGNTIYF. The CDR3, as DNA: TGTGCCAGCACTCGGGACGTCCAATACTCTGGAAACACCATATATTTT.

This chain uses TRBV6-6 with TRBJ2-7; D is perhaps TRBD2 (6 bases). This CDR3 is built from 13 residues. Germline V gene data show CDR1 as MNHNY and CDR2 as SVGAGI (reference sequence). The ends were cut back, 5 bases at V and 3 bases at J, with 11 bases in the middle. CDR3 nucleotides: TGTGCCAGCAGTCCGCGGACTATCTACGAGCAGTACTTC. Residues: CASSPRTIYEQYF.

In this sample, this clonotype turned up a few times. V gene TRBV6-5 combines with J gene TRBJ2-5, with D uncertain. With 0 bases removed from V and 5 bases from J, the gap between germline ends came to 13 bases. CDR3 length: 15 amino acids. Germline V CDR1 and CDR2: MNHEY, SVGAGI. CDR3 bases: TGTGCCAGCAGTTACTCGAAATGGCTCGTGGAGACCCAGTACTTC. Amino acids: CASSYSKWLVETQYF.

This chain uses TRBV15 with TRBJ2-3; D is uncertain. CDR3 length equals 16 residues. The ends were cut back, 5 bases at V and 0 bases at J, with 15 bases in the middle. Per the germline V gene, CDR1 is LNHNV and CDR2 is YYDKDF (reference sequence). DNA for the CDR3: TGTGCCACCAGCTCCCTAGGCGGAGCTAGCACAGATACGCAGTATTTT. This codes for CATSSLGGASTDTQYF.

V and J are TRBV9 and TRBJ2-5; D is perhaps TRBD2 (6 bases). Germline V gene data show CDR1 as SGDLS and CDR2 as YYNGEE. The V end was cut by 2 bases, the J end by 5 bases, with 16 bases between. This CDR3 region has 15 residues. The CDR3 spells CASSVTRTPGETQYF. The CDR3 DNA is TGTGCCAGCAGCGTGACTAGGACGCCGGGGGAGACCCAGTACTTC.

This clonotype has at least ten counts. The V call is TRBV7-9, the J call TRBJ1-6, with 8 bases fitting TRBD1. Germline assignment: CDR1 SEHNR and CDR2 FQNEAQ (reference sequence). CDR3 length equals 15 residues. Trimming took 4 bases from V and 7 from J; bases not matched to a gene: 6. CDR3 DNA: TGTGCCAGCAGCTCATTAGGACAGGGAAATTCACCCCTCCACTTT. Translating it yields CASSSLGQGNSPLHF. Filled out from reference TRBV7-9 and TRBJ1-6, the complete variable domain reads DTGVSQNPRHKITKRGQNVTFRCDPISEHNRLYWYRQTLGQGPEFLTYFQNEAQLEKSRLLSDRFSAERPKGSFSTLEIQRTEQGDSAMYLCASSSLGQGNSPLHFGNGTRLTVT.